These T cell receptor beta chains were read from a single sample in a study of response to subunit inactivated influenza vaccine. In TCRdb, the RT-PCR reads were re-called with MiXCR into one record per CDR3 protein. The profile shows 500,000 to 550,000 distinct CDR3 sequences, approximately 7.6% of them singletons. Material: PBMCs from blood, obtained roughly 24 months after vaccination. Receptors were obtained from a man in his fifties or sixties who received an inactivated influenza vaccine. CDR3s include the opening cysteine and the closing phenylalanine or tryptophan. Each record gives: clone size, V gene, D gene, J gene, CDR3 DNA, CDR3 protein. D genes are given only for firm matches. Expanded clones get a size class; other rows say once, few or many, or leave the size out.

>NA|TRBV6-1|NA|TRBJ2-3
TGTGCCAGCAGAATGGGGAGCACAGATACGCAGTATTTT
CASRMGSTDTQYF
>many|TRBV7-9|NA|TRBJ1-3
TGTGCCAGCAGCGCCTCGGGCGGGCTCGGAAACACCATATATTTT
CASSASGGLGNTIYF
>many|TRBV9|NA|TRBJ1-1
TGTGCCAGCAGCGTAGCTACAGATACTGAAGCTTTCTTT
CASSVATDTEAFF
>many|TRBV4-2|TRBD2|TRBJ2-3
TGTGCCAGCAGCCACAGCGGGGGGGCCTTGGATACGCAGTATTTT
CASSHSGGALDTQYF
>few|TRBV9|NA|TRBJ2-7
TGTGCCAGCAGCGTAGGCCCCCTCTCCTACGAGCAGTACTTC
CASSVGPLSYEQYF
>many|TRBV12-3/TRBV12-4|NA|TRBJ1-3
TGTGCCAGCAGTTTGCAGGGCGGAAACACCATATATTTT
CASSLQGGNTIYF
>many|TRBV15|NA|TRBJ2-7
TGTGCCACCAGCAGAGTCTGGGACGGCTCCTACGAGCAGTACTTC
CATSRVWDGSYEQYF
>NA|TRBV29-1|NA|TRBJ1-1
TGCAGCGATGGGACGGCCGTTGAAGCTTTCTTT
CSDGTAVEAFF
>NA|TRBV20-1|TRBD2|TRBJ2-7
TGCAGTGCTAGTGGGGCGAACAGCGGGAGGGCCTACGAGCAGTACTTC
CSASGANSGRAYEQYF
>many|TRBV11-2|NA|TRBJ2-3
TGTGCCAGCAGCTTTTGGACAGGCACAGATACGCAGTATTTT
CASSFWTGTDTQYF
>NA|TRBV24-1|TRBD2|TRBJ2-5
TGTGCGGCCAGTGATTTGCATCCGTCGGCTAGCGGGAAGGGAACCCAAGAGACCCAGTACTTC
CAASDLHPSASGKGTQETQYF
>many|TRBV4-3|NA|TRBJ1-1
TGCGCCAGCAGCCAAGTCGGGCTGAACACTGAAGCTTTCTTT
CASSQVGLNTEAFF
>NA|TRBV20-1|NA|TRBJ1-1
TGCAGTGCTAGAGGCGCGGTAGCTTTCTTT
CSARGAVAFF
>few|TRBV28|NA|TRBJ1-3
TGTGCCAGCAGCATACGGGGAAACACCATATATTTT
CASSIRGNTIYF
>few|TRBV6-2/TRBV6-3|NA|TRBJ2-2
TGTGCCAGCAACCCAGGCGCCGGGGAGCTGTTTTTT
CASNPGAGELFF
>many|TRBV20-1|NA|TRBJ2-7
TGCAGTGCTCTTTTTGGACTACCCTACGAGCAGTACTTC
CSALFGLPYEQYF
>few|TRBV28|NA|TRBJ2-1
TGTGCCAGCAGTGTAAGGGTGTGGGCAGGGACCATCAATGAGCAGTTCTTC
CASSVRVWAGTINEQFF
>few|TRBV20-1|NA|TRBJ2-3
TGCAGTGCTAGGTCTAGCGTACTTAGCACAGATACGCAGTATTTT
CSARSSVLSTDTQYF
>NA|TRBV6-2/TRBV6-3|NA|TRBJ2-7
TGTGCCAGCGGCGAATACTACGAGCAGTACTTC
CASGEYYEQYF
>NA|TRBV18|NA|TRBJ1-6
TGTGCCAGCTCACTGAGACATTGGAGGAGCTCCTATAATTCACCCCTCCACTTT
CASSLRHWRSSYNSPLHF
>once|TRBV28|NA|TRBJ2-1
TGTGCCAGCGGTGGCGTGGAGTCATACAATGAGCAGTTCTTC
CASGGVESYNEQFF
>NA|TRBV18|TRBD2|TRBJ2-2
TGTGCCAGCTTAGCGGGATCTGACGGGGAGCTGTTTTTT
CASLAGSDGELFF
>many|TRBV7-9|TRBD2|TRBJ2-7
TGTGCCAGCAGCTCTGGTAGCGGGAGTTACGAGCAGTACTTC
CASSSGSGSYEQYF
>NA|TRBV5-5|TRBD1|TRBJ1-3
TGTGCCAGCAGCTTTTCGGGGACAGGTGCGAGCTCTGGAAACACCATATATTTT
CASSFSGTGASSGNTIYF
>few|TRBV6-1|NA|TRBJ1-6
TGTGCCAGCCAAGGAGGGGCCGAAAGCTCCTATAATTCACCCCTCCACTTT
CASQGGAESSYNSPLHF
>many|TRBV7-2|NA|TRBJ1-5
TGTGCCAGCAGCTTAGAGGGGGGGGCGAATCAGCCCCAGCATTTT
CASSLEGGANQPQHF
>NA|TRBV6-5|NA|TRBJ2-1
TGTGCCAGCAGTTACTCCCGGGATGTCTACAGTGAGCAGTTCTTC
CASSYSRDVYSEQFF
>once|TRBV6-1|NA|TRBJ2-2
TGTGCCAGCAACCCAGGAGCCACCGGGGAGCTGTTTTTT
CASNPGATGELFF
>NA|TRBV18|NA|TRBJ2-2
TGTGCCAGCTCACAACTTACAGGGAAGAACACCGGGGAGCTGTTTTTT
CASSQLTGKNTGELFF
>many|TRBV5-1|TRBD1|TRBJ1-4
TGCGCCAGCAGCTCAGCCGGGACAGGCGGGGAAAAACTGTTTTTT
CASSSAGTGGEKLFF
>many|TRBV6-1|NA|TRBJ2-5
TGTGCCAGCAGCGGGGTGAAAGGTGGTCAAGAGACCCAGTACTTC
CASSGVKGGQETQYF
>NA|TRBV11-2|TRBD1|TRBJ2-1
TGTGCCAGCAGCACTCGACAGGGGGTTGAGCAGTTCTTC
CASSTRQGVEQFF
>NA|TRBV6-5|NA|TRBJ2-1
TGTGCCAGCAGTTATGGCGCCTCCTACAATGAGCAGTTCTTC
CASSYGASYNEQFF
>many|TRBV7-9|NA|TRBJ2-5
TGTGCCAGCAGTTCTGGTCCGATCCAAGAGACCCAGTACTTC
CASSSGPIQETQYF
>many|TRBV29-1|TRBD2|TRBJ2-1
TGCAGCGTTGAAAGAGGTATAGCGGGAGGGCCCCATGAGCAGTTCTTC
CSVERGIAGGPHEQFF
>NA|TRBV6-5|NA|TRBJ1-3
TGTGCCAGCAGTTCCCGACACGGGGTAGGAAACACCATATATTTT
CASSSRHGVGNTIYF
>NA|TRBV10-1|NA|TRBJ1-1
TGCGCCAGCAGTGACCAGCCCTGGAACACTGAAGCTTTCTTT
CASSDQPWNTEAFF
>few|TRBV2|NA|TRBJ1-1
TGTGCCAGCAGTGAAGTGGGCCTTAGAGTCATTCCTGAAGCTTTCTTT
CASSEVGLRVIPEAFF
>NA|TRBV3-1|TRBD2|TRBJ2-3
TGTGCCAGCAGCCAGGCCGTCCCCGGGACTAGCGGGGCACCAGATACGCAGTATTTT
CASSQAVPGTSGAPDTQYF
>many|TRBV6-5|NA|TRBJ2-7
TGTGCCAGCAGTTACGCTTTGTCCTACGAGCAGTACTTC
CASSYALSYEQYF
>NA|TRBV6-6|NA|TRBJ2-7
TGTGCCAGCAGGAGGTGGGAGGACGAGCAGTACTTC
CASRRWEDEQYF
>NA|TRBV29-1|NA|TRBJ2-2
TGCAGCGTTGAACAGGGTTCCCGGTACACCGGGGAGCTGTTTTTT
CSVEQGSRYTGELFF
>NA|TRBV4-1|NA|TRBJ2-5
TGCGCCAGCAGCCGGCTTTTGGGGGAGACCCAGTACTTC
CASSRLLGETQYF